Below are 21 T cell receptor beta chains sequenced from a single sample in a study of blood T cell repertoires in COVID-19. Sequencing used immunoSEQ multiplex PCR; TCRdb keeps in-frame clones, though not all of them. The profile shows over 140,000 clones, roughly four fifths of them singletons. Sequencing was performed on peripheral blood. The receptors originated from a woman at least 80 years old with active or convalescent COVID-19.

J is TRBJ2-5 and V is TRBV19, with 11 bases matching TRBD1. The V segment lost 5 bases and the J segment 2 bases; nucleotides outside the gene matches: 4. Germline V CDR1 and CDR2: LNHDA, SQIVND (reference sequence). The CDR3 spans 15 residues. The chain's CDR3 is CASSPGTGGQETQYF. The DNA of the CDR3 is TGTGCCAGTAGTCCCGGGACAGGGGGGCAAGAGACCCAGTACTTC.

The V gene is TRBV10-3, the J gene TRBJ2-7, with TRBD1 matching 8 bases. The J segment lost 5 bases and the V segment lost 10 bases, leaving 10 bases of the junction unmatched. Germline V gene sequence: CDR1 ENHRY, CDR2 SYGVKD. CDR3 length: 13 amino acids. CDR3 protein: CATKTGVPHEQYF. The CDR3 coding sequence is TGTGCCACCAAGACAGGGGTTCCTCACGAGCAGTACTTC.

The table lists this clone with a few counts. The CDR3 protein is CAITTGDYGYTF. The CDR3 region has the DNA TGTGCCATTACGACAGGTGACTATGGCTACACCTTC. This chain links TRBV2 with TRBJ1-2, with a tentative D call TRBD1 (6 bases). The CDR3 covers 12 residues. CDR1 is SNHLY and CDR2 is FYNNEI in the germline V gene. V gave up 10 bases and J gave up 3 bases, with 12 bases separating them.

V and J are TRBV27 and TRBJ1-6; 9 bases line up with TRBD1. The germline V gene has CDR1 MNHEY and CDR2 SMNVEV (reference sequence). This CDR3 contains 16 residues. The V gene end was trimmed by 4 bases and the J gene end by 9 bases; junction bases not matched to a gene: 10. CDR3 protein: CASSSPGQGKSSPLHF. The CDR3 bases are TGTGCCAGCAGTTCTCCGGGACAGGGCAAAAGTTCACCCCTCCACTTT.

The rearrangement joins TRBV30 to TRBJ1-2, with a tentative D call TRBD1 (6 bases). Germline V gives CDR1 GTSNPN, CDR2 SVGIG (reference sequence). The CDR3 is 11 residues long. V lost 3 bases and J lost 5, with 7 bases in between. CDR3 nucleotide sequence: TGTGCCTGGAGAACAGGGTATGGCTACACCTTC. Translated, it gives CAWRTGYGYTF.

The V gene is TRBV19, the J gene TRBJ2-3, with 11 bases fitting TRBD2. Germline values: CDR1 LNHDA, CDR2 SQIVND (reference sequence). The CDR3 contains 15 residues. Germline trimming cut 6 bases from V and 6 bases from J; bases unmatched to any gene: 8. As DNA, the CDR3 is TGTGCCAGTAGCCTTAGCGGGGGGGCAGTGGATACGCAGTATTTT. This gives the protein CASSLSGGAVDTQYF.

This clone came up once. The chain links TRBV2 to TRBJ2-3, with a tentative D call TRBD1 (6 bases). This CDR3 comprises 13 residues. V dropped 6 bases and J dropped 4 bases, with 11 bases sitting between them. Germline V CDR1 and CDR2: SNHLY, FYNNEI. The CDR3 loop is CASRAGTSDTQYF. DNA for the CDR3: TGTGCCAGCAGGGCCGGGACATCAGATACGCAGTATTTT.

This chain uses TRBV7-2 with TRBJ1-4, with D hard to call. The CDR3 is 16 amino acids. The germline CDR1 and CDR2 sequences are SGHTA and FQGNSA. V lost 6 bases, J lost 8 bases, and 22 bases lay in between. This CDR3 is CASSPTPFSEPEKLFF. The CDR3 region has the DNA TGTGCCAGCAGTCCTACCCCATTTAGCGAGCCCGAAAAACTGTTTTTT.

This CDR3 is CASRPEGAVPEQYF. The CDR3 DNA follows: TGTGCCAGCAGGCCAGAGGGGGCCGTGCCGGAGCAGTACTTC. The chain uses TRBV6-5 and TRBJ2-7; 7 bases agree with TRBD1. Trimming cost V 6 bases and J 7 bases; bases outside gene matches: 12. Germline V gene sequence: CDR1 MNHEY, CDR2 SVGAGI. This CDR3 spans 14 amino acids.

This clone is termed medium-sized (0.01 to 0.1%). This chain connects TRBV19 to TRBJ2-7; a weak D match, TRBD2 (6 bases). Trimming stripped 4 bases from V and 3 bases from J, with 22 bases between. CDR3 length equals 17 residues. Germline assignment: CDR1 LNHDA and CDR2 SQIVND (reference sequence). CDR3 amino acids: CASSSGLGGVRSYEQYF. For the CDR3, the DNA is TGTGCCAGTAGTAGTGGACTGGGCGGGGTGCGAAGCTACGAGCAGTACTTC.

CDR3 sequence: CASSQANTGELFF. As DNA, the CDR3 is TGCGCCAGCAGCCAGGCGAACACCGGGGAGCTGTTTTTT. V is TRBV5-1 and J is TRBJ2-2; D call uncertain. The germline V gene has CDR1 SGHRS and CDR2 YFSETQ. The CDR3 runs to 13 residues. V was cut by 4 bases and J by 0 bases, with 4 bases left in between. Based on the CDR3 plus reference TRBV5-1 and TRBJ2-2, the full variable domain is KAGVTQTPRYLIKTRGQQVTLSCSPISGHRSVSWYQQTPGQGLQFLFEYFSETQRNKGNFPGRFSGRQFSNSRSEMNVSTLELGDSALYLCASSQANTGELFFGEGSRLTVL.

The rearrangement uses TRBV27 and TRBJ1-5; possibly TRBD1 for D (5 bases). From germline, CDR1 is MNHEY and CDR2 SMNVEV (reference sequence). This CDR3 is 14 amino acids long. V dropped 6 bases and J dropped 5 bases, with 14 bases sitting between them. CDR3 amino acids: CASRLFGADQPQHF. CDR3 coding DNA: TGTGCCAGCAGGCTTTTTGGGGCGGATCAGCCCCAGCATTTT.

J is TRBJ1-1 and V is TRBV5-6, with TRBD1 identical over 8 bases. The CDR3 runs to 16 residues. With V trimmed by 4 bases and J by 1 base, 9 bases remained unmatched. The germline CDR1 and CDR2 sequences are SGHDT and YYEEEE. The CDR3 region has the DNA TGTGCCAGCAGCCCGGAGGGGACAGGCCGGAACACTGAAGCTTTCTTT. Protein: CASSPEGTGRNTEAFF.

The chain has TRBV2 and TRBJ1-3; 7 nucleotides match TRBD1. This CDR3 is 15 amino acids long. The junction had 7 bases not matched to a gene; V was cut back by 6 bases and J by 2 bases. Germline V gene sequence: CDR1 SNHLY, CDR2 FYNNEI. CDR3 sequence: CASRRGQTPGNTIYF. DNA of the CDR3: TGTGCCAGCAGGAGGGGGCAGACCCCTGGAAACACCATATATTTT.

The rearrangement joins TRBV25-1 to TRBJ1-2; 8 nucleotides align to TRBD1. Unmatched junction bases numbered 5, after V lost 3 bases and J lost 5 bases. This CDR3 region has 14 residues. Germline V gene lookup returns CDR1 MGHDK and CDR2 SYGVNS. In nucleotides, the CDR3 is TGTGCCAGCAGTGATCAGGGGGCGGGTTATGGCTACACCTTC. This sequence encodes CASSDQGAGYGYTF.

The rearrangement joins TRBV5-1 to TRBJ2-2; D may be TRBD1 (6 bases). The germline gives CDR1 SGHRS, CDR2 YFSETQ. V lost 4 bases to trimming and J lost 1 base, with 14 bases between them. There are 16 residues in the CDR3. The DNA for the CDR3 is TGCGCCAGCAGCCGCTTGGGGACACAGAACACCGGGGAGCTGTTTTTT. Protein sequence: CASSRLGTQNTGELFF.

The chain couples TRBV27 to TRBJ2-7; possibly TRBD2 for D (6 bases). The germline V gene has CDR1 MNHEY and CDR2 SMNVEV (reference sequence). V dropped 5 bases and J dropped 0 bases, with 14 bases sitting between them. The CDR3 consists of 15 residues. The CDR3 region has the DNA TGTGCCAGCAGTCCGTCGGGACTCAGCTCCTACGAGCAGTACTTC. Protein sequence: CASSPSGLSSYEQYF.

The gene calls are TRBV19 and TRBJ1-2, with D unclear. The CDR3 totals 13 residues. Deletions cut 3 bases from V and 1 base from J, with 6 bases between. The V gene's germline CDR1 is LNHDA and CDR2 SQIVND (reference sequence). CDR3 protein: CASSMLSNYGYTF. CDR3 DNA sequence: TGTGCCAGTAGTATGCTGAGTAACTATGGCTACACCTTC. The entire variable domain, with the rest obtained from reference TRBV19 and TRBJ1-2, is as follows: DGGITQSPKYLFRKEGQNVTLSCEQNLNHDAMYWYRQDPGQGLRLIYYSQIVNDFQKGDIAEGYSVSREKKESFPLTVTSAQKNPTAFYLCASSMLSNYGYTFGSGTRLTVV.

J is TRBJ1-5 and V is TRBV27; no clear D gene. This CDR3 contains 15 residues. V dropped 6 bases and J dropped 6 bases, with 18 bases sitting between them. Germline assignment: CDR1 MNHEY and CDR2 SMNVEV (reference sequence). CDR3 region: CASRDSSRVGQPQHF. The CDR3 DNA is TGTGCCAGCAGGGACTCCTCGCGGGTGGGTCAGCCCCAGCATTTT.

This clone was picked up one time. The V call is TRBV11-2, the J call TRBJ1-4; D possibly corresponds to TRBD1 (6 bases). The CDR3 is made up of 16 amino acids. The V and J ends lost 5 bases and 7 bases respectively, with 20 bases between them. CDR1 SGHAT and CDR2 FQNNGV come from the germline V gene. Here the CDR3 reads CASSPRSWGLGEKLFF. In nucleotides, the CDR3 is TGTGCCAGCAGCCCCAGAAGTTGGGGGCTGGGTGAAAAACTGTTTTTT.

The chain is built from TRBV7-6 and TRBJ1-1, with 10 bases that match TRBD1. Germline V lookup: CDR1 SGHVS, CDR2 FNYEAQ. The CDR3 extends over 16 amino acids. Unmatched junction bases numbered 10, after V lost 5 bases and J lost 4 bases. The CDR3: CASSPQPGTGATEAFF. CDR3 bases: TGTGCCAGCAGCCCTCAGCCCGGGACAGGGGCCACTGAAGCTTTCTTT.